This entry features one T cell receptor beta chain sequence. Its specificity is unknown. The data derive from a study of T cell responses to AZD1222 COVID-19 vaccine. Whole-study results and caveats: The study identified only five to seven AZD1222 recipients as seropositive at baseline. Clonal diversity was possibly underestimated; the donors were predominantly white British and more often female.

The CDR3 contains 15 residues. CDR1 SGHRS and CDR2 YFSETQ come from the germline V gene. Unmatched junction bases numbered 7, after V lost 6 bases and J lost 1 base. Sequencing used immunoSEQ multiplex PCR; TCRdb keeps in-frame clones, though not all of them. The top ten clones hold more than 10% of a sample with about 94,000 clones, around nine tenths of them seen once. Sequenced here: peripheral blood, sampled on day 0 of AZD1222 vaccination. This sequence joins TRBV5-1 and TRBJ2-5; 9 bases agree with TRBD2. The clonotype comes from an adult in good health. CDR3 nucleotide sequence: TGCGCCAGCACCACGGTAGCGGGGGTCCAAGAGACCCAGTACTTC. It specifies CASTTVAGVQETQYF.